This TCR beta chain emerged from a study of shared clonotypes between healthy human individuals. Study-level points and caveats: Approximately 5.1% was the fraction of naive CD4 clonotypes found shared across several donors. Despite large depth, sorted-subset datasets appeared incompletely sequenced. When compared with the clonotypes that were shared by all four sorted-subset donors, the non-shared clonotypes turned out to have lower generation probabilities. Limited genetic and exposure-history diversity came from having few donors.

This CDR3 comprises 17 residues. The germline CDR1 and CDR2 sequences are SQVTM and ANQGSEA. J lost 4 bases, V lost 7 bases, and 18 bases had no gene match. It was CD45RO-negative cells, positively selected for CCR7, that made up naive CD8 cells, with terminally differentiated effector memory CD45RA+ cells excluded. Comments on this clone: Its antigen is not identified.

TCRdb's table, derived via immunoSEQ multiplex PCR, lists solely in-frame clones and lacks some. This sample has about 750,000 clones, with roughly 92% found just once. The gene calls are TRBV29-1 and TRBJ2-2, with 7 bases matching TRBD2. Sequenced: naive CD8+ T cells sorted from blood. The TCR originated in a man aged 25-40 years in good health. The CDR3 region has the DNA TGCAGCGCCGTAAACCTAAGGAGGGAGGGGATCACCGGGGAGCTGTTTTTT. Its protein product is CSAVNLRREGITGELFF.